This T cell receptor (beta chain) was found in a study of shared clonotypes between healthy human individuals. Study summary: Donors were a couple of women and a few men aged 18 to 49.

In regard to this clone: The antigen is not known.

Study-wide results and limits: The authors expected sequencing depth to affect clonotype sharing among donors.

Researchers sequenced unsorted PBMC DNA using ten immunoSEQ deep assay plates. TCRdb's table, derived via immunoSEQ multiplex PCR, lists solely in-frame clones and lacks some. The sample records around 500,000 clones, 76% being singletons. Recent vaccinations or acute infections were absent in the healthy HIV-negative adult donors. The ends were cut back, 3 bases at V and 0 bases at J, with 13 bases in the middle. Germline V lookup: CDR1 LNHDA, CDR2 SQIVND (reference sequence). CDR3 size: 16 residues. The sequence derives from a woman aged 40 to 50 in good health. Some clones in this sample may be carry-over from other donors' samples. Sequenced material: PBMCs. V and J are TRBV19 and TRBJ2-3, with a weak D call TRBD2 (6 bases). This CDR3 is CASSIAGTASTDTQYF. The DNA of the CDR3 is TGTGCCAGTAGTATTGCGGGGACGGCTAGCACAGATACGCAGTATTTT.